The text below deals with one TCR beta chain. Its antigen remains unidentified. The germline gene is not matched at one end of the junction; a read error may be the cause. The sample comes from a study of early T cells in non-severe SARS-CoV-2 infection. Study details: Bulk RNA taken from unsorted whole blood was sequenced, leaving chains unpaired. Findings of the study overall: Database matching using VDJdb favored anti-spike CD8 responses, with private and CD4 specificities left missing.

Researchers tagged individual cDNA molecules with unique molecular identifiers. TCRdb used MiXCR to reprocess the 5' RACE reads, holding one entry per CDR3 protein. The profile shows 59,000 or so distinct CDR3 sequences, roughly 12% of them singletons. Germline values: CDR1 SSHAT, CDR2 FNYEAQ (reference sequence). CDR3 size: 15 residues. The sequence came from an adult who was a healthcare worker with PCR-confirmed SARS-CoV-2 infection or an uninfected control (not recorded which). The starting material was whole blood, obtained at baseline. J is TRBJ2-3 and V is TRBV7-7; either TRBD1 or TRBD2 may fit D (5 bases each). In DNA form, the CDR3 reads TGTGCTAGCAGCTTGCCCGGGGCGGGCACAGATACGCAGTATTTT. Encoded protein: CASSLPGAGTDTQYF.